One T cell receptor (beta chain) is described in this entry. With 6 bases removed from V and 3 bases from J, the gap between germline ends came to 17 bases. CDR3 length: 15 amino acids. The germline gives CDR1 MGHRA, CDR2 YSYEKL. This entry is derived from a study of shared clonotypes between healthy human individuals. Study-level information: Samples came from a couple of female and three male donors aged 18 to 49.

Repertoires were generated with immunoSEQ multiplex PCR, while TCRdb's copy carries only in-frame clones and drops some. This table holds about 2.4 million clones, roughly 93% found once. Sequenced: naive CD4+ T cells from PBMCs. Subset of the sample: CD45RA+ positively selected. This chain links TRBV4-1 with TRBJ1-2, with a possible D match to TRBD1 (5 bases). The TCR sequence derives from a man aged 18 to 30 in good health. Some clones in this sample may be carry-over from other donors' samples. DNA for the CDR3: TGCGCCAGCAGGCCCCCGGGGGTTATTGACTATGGCTACACCTTC. Amino acids: CASRPPGVIDYGYTF.